One sample yielded the 21 T cell receptor beta chains listed below, sequenced in a study of control samples from healthy donors and cancer patients. This table comes from immunoSEQ multiplex PCR, and its TCRdb copy is limited to in-frame clones, with some not included. This sample carries under 300,000 clones, approximately 80% of them seen once, and the ten largest clones take 10% to 15%. The sample taken for sequencing was PBMCs. The receptors here all came from a woman aged 55-75 years with lung cancer.

This clone was picked up one time. This chain uses TRBV19 with TRBJ1-6; D is unclear. The germline V and J ends were trimmed by 4 bases and 6 bases, with 10 bases remaining between them. Germline V CDR1 and CDR2: LNHDA, SQIVND (reference sequence). The CDR3 extends over 14 amino acids. The CDR3 spells CASSRSGVNSPLHF. The CDR3 region has the DNA TGTGCCAGTAGTAGGTCGGGAGTTAATTCACCCCTCCACTTT. Full variable domain (rest looked up from reference TRBV19 and TRBJ1-6): DGGITQSPKYLFRKEGQNVTLSCEQNLNHDAMYWYRQDPGQGLRLIYYSQIVNDFQKGDIAEGYSVSREKKESFPLTVTSAQKNPTAFYLCASSRSGVNSPLHFGNGTRLTVT.

This clone was observed many times. The gene calls are TRBV21-1 and TRBJ2-5; TRBD2 reflects the table's D call only, with no check against the DNA. TRBV21-1 is a pseudogene. This CDR3 region has 12 residues. CDR3 coding DNA: TGTGCCAGCCTCCCCCGGCAAGAGACCCAGTACTTC. Amino acid sequence: CASLPRQETQYF.

V gene TRBV14 combines with J gene TRBJ2-2, with D possibly being TRBD1 (5 bases). Germline lookup yields CDR1 SGHDN and CDR2 FVKESK. V was shortened by 2 bases and J by 6 bases, with 7 bases between the two germline ends. The CDR3 covers 13 residues. The DNA for the CDR3 is TGTGCCAGCAGCCAACAGGGTTCCGGGGAGCTGTTTTTT. Its translation: CASSQQGSGELFF. Together with reference TRBV14 and TRBJ2-2, the CDR3 gives the full variable domain: EAGVTQFPSHSVIEKGQTVTLRCDPISGHDNLYWYRRVMGKEIKFLLHFVKESKQDESGMPNNRFLAERTGGTYSTLKVQPAELEDSGVYFCASSQQGSGELFFGEGSRLTVL.

This rearrangement joins TRBV18 to TRBJ2-2; D remains ambiguous. The V gene lost 4 bases and the J gene lost 3 bases, with 9 bases spanning the gap. This CDR3 has 14 amino acids. Germline CDR1 KGHSH, CDR2 LQKENI. The DNA for the CDR3 is TGTGCCAGCTCACGGGTTAGCTACACCGGGGAGCTGTTTTTT. Encoded protein: CASSRVSYTGELFF.

This clone came up once. The chain is built from TRBV5-4 and TRBJ2-7; D is unresolved. Germline values: CDR1 SGHNT, CDR2 YYREEE (reference sequence). V was trimmed by 4 bases and J by 4 bases, leaving 6 bases between them. The CDR3 length is 11 residues. CDR3 coding DNA: TGTGCCAGCAGCGTACTATACGAGCAGTACTTC. It yields the protein CASSVLYEQYF.

This clone showed up just a few times. The CDR3 DNA reads TGTGCCAGCAGCTCGATGGGACTAGCTCGTGAGCAGTACTTC. Its protein product is CASSSMGLAREQYF. This chain connects TRBV7-2 to TRBJ2-7; TRBD2 matches 9 bases. There are 14 residues in the CDR3. The germline CDR1 and CDR2 sequences are SGHTA and FQGNSA. The ends lost 4 bases at V and 7 bases at J; junction bases unmatched: 8.

This chain joins TRBV7-8 and TRBJ2-7; 11 bases are a match to TRBD2. Germline V lookup: CDR1 SGHVS, CDR2 FQNEAQ. This CDR3 comprises 18 residues. Trimming cost V 1 base and J 2 bases; bases outside gene matches: 10. In DNA form, the CDR3 reads TGTGCCAGCAGCTTAGGATCACTAGCGGGGGATTTTACCTACGAGCAGTACTTC. Residues: CASSLGSLAGDFTYEQYF.

The chain links TRBV7-9 to TRBJ1-5; D not resolved. The CDR3 totals 13 residues. Trimming shortened V by 5 bases and J by 2 bases, and 7 bases separated the two germline ends. The germline CDR1 and CDR2 sequences are SEHNR and FQNEAQ (reference sequence). The DNA of the CDR3 is TGTGCCAGCAGCCGACAAGGCAATCAGCCCCAGCATTTT. Protein: CASSRQGNQPQHF.

The chain couples TRBV7-9 to TRBJ1-4; 7 bases map to TRBD1. Germline CDR1 SEHNR, CDR2 FQNEAQ (reference sequence). Trimming took 6 bases from V and 6 from J; bases not matched to a gene: 10. The CDR3 is 15 residues long. CDR3 DNA sequence: TGTGCCAGCAGTCCCGGACAGGCGCGGGATGAAAAACTGTTTTTT. This codes for CASSPGQARDEKLFF.

This chain uses TRBV9 with TRBJ2-7, with D perhaps matching TRBD1 or TRBD2 (5 bases each). V was cut by 4 bases and J by 9 bases, with 14 bases left in between. Germline CDR1 reads SGDLS; CDR2 reads YYNGEE. This CDR3 is built from 12 residues. In DNA form, the CDR3 reads TGTGCCAGCAGCAACGGGGCCGATCGGCAGTACTTC. This sequence encodes CASSNGADRQYF.

The CDR3 sequence: CASSARVGTSGYNEQFF. The CDR3, as DNA: TGTGCCAGCAGTGCCCGGGTAGGGACTAGCGGATACAATGAGCAGTTCTTC. The chain couples TRBV28 to TRBJ2-1; TRBD2 agrees at 11 bases. Unmatched junction bases numbered 10, after V lost 5 bases and J lost 4 bases. The CDR3 runs to 17 residues. The germline V gene has CDR1 MDHEN and CDR2 SYDVKM.

Written as DNA, the CDR3 is TGTGCCAGCAGTGAAAGGGGGGGACAGAACACTGAAGCTTTCTTT. Translated, it gives CASSERGGQNTEAFF. The chain recombines TRBV2 with TRBJ1-1, with a possible D match to TRBD1 (6 bases). Trimming stripped 2 bases from V and 1 base from J, with 11 bases between. This CDR3 region has 15 residues. The germline V gene has CDR1 SNHLY and CDR2 FYNNEI.

This chain uses TRBV7-9 with TRBJ2-7; TRBD1 might be the D (6 bases). Trimming took off 3 bases at V and 6 bases at J, with 12 bases between the two ends. This CDR3 has 13 amino acids. Germline V gene data show CDR1 as SEHNR and CDR2 as FQNEAQ (reference sequence). CDR3 bases: TGTGCCAGCAGCTTCCAGGGGTCGTCCGAGCAGTACTTC. It codes for CASSFQGSSEQYF. Filled out from reference TRBV7-9 and TRBJ2-7, the complete variable domain reads DTGVSQNPRHKITKRGQNVTFRCDPISEHNRLYWYRQTLGQGPEFLTYFQNEAQLEKSRLLSDRFSAERPKGSFSTLEIQRTEQGDSAMYLCASSFQGSSEQYFGPGTRLTVT.

The chain uses TRBV28 and TRBJ1-5; maybe TRBD1 (5 bases). V was cut by 5 bases and J by 6 bases, with 20 bases left in between. The CDR3 spans 16 residues. Germline V lookup: CDR1 MDHEN, CDR2 SYDVKM. For the CDR3, the DNA is TGTGCCAGCAGTGGATTGATAGGGGCGGATGGTCAGCCCCAGCATTTT. It translates to CASSGLIGADGQPQHF. The entire variable domain, with the rest obtained from reference TRBV28 and TRBJ1-5, is as follows: DVKVTQSSRYLVKRTGEKVFLECVQDMDHENMFWYRQDPGLGLRLIYFSYDVKMKEKGDIPEGYSVSREKKERFSLILESASTNQTSMYLCASSGLIGADGQPQHFGDGTRLSIL.

A remark on this clone: This specimen includes other DNA sequences encoding the same CDR3. The V and J genes are TRBV27 and TRBJ2-6, with 7 bases matching TRBD1. The V gene's germline CDR1 is MNHEY and CDR2 SMNVEV (reference sequence). After removal of 6 bases from V and 1 base from J, the junction contained 6 bases not matched to a gene. The CDR3 contains 16 residues. CDR3 nucleotides: TGTGCCAGCAGCCGGGACAGAGGTTCTGGGGCCAACGTCCTGACTTTC. It yields the protein CASSRDRGSGANVLTF.

This chain joins TRBV12-3 or TRBV12-4 and TRBJ1-3; D is unresolved. This CDR3 region has 12 residues. V was pared by 4 bases and J by 4 bases, with 5 bases between. The CDR3 is CASSYFGNTIYF. The CDR3 DNA reads TGTGCCAGCAGTTACTTCGGAAACACCATATATTTT.

The chain links TRBV6-2 or TRBV6-3 to TRBJ2-2; D not certain. Trimming cost V 0 bases and J 0 bases, with 8 bases left between them. Germline V lookup: CDR1 MNHEY, CDR2 SVGEGT. The CDR3 loop spans 16 amino acids. The CDR3: CASSYSVRTNTGELFF. DNA for the CDR3: TGTGCCAGCAGTTACTCTGTTAGAACGAACACCGGGGAGCTGTTTTTT.

The genes are TRBV4-1 and TRBJ2-1; D not certain. From germline, CDR1 is MGHRA and CDR2 YSYEKL. The CDR3 totals 12 residues. Trimming cost V 3 bases and J 8 bases, with 8 bases left between them. CDR3 residues: CASSQTSHEQFF. The CDR3 nucleotides are TGCGCCAGCAGCCAGACTTCCCATGAGCAGTTCTTC.

The V gene is TRBV6-2 or TRBV6-3, the J gene TRBJ2-1; D is perhaps TRBD1 (5 bases). The CDR3 totals 12 residues. Trimming took off 2 bases at V and 7 bases at J, with 6 bases between the two ends. From germline, CDR1 is MNHEY and CDR2 SVGEGT. The CDR3 DNA follows: TGTGCCAGCAGTTACGGGGCAAATGAGCAGTTCTTC. It translates to CASSYGANEQFF.

CDR3 in amino acids: CASRLHGTSGRAPSTDTQYF. The CDR3 bases are TGTGCCAGCAGGCTTCACGGGACTAGCGGGCGAGCTCCTAGCACAGATACGCAGTATTTT. V and J are TRBV3-1 (or the pseudogene TRBV3-2) and TRBJ2-3; 12 bases are shared with TRBD2. Germline assignment: CDR1 LGHDT and CDR2 YNNKEL (reference sequence). The CDR3 loop spans 20 amino acids. With 6 bases clipped from V and 0 bases from J, the junction kept 16 bases outside the gene matches.

This sequence joins TRBV9 and TRBJ2-7, with a possible D match to TRBD2 (5 bases). V shed 0 bases and J shed 6 bases, with 10 bases lying between them. CDR3 size: 13 residues. Germline assignment: CDR1 SGDLS and CDR2 YYNGEE. CDR3: CASSVAGDGEQYF. CDR3 bases: TGTGCCAGCAGCGTAGCCGGGGATGGCGAGCAGTACTTC.